Below are 15 T cell receptor beta chains sequenced from a single sample in a study of blood T cell repertoires in COVID-19. Measured with immunoSEQ multiplex PCR; TCRdb has only the in-frame clones, and not every one. The sample lists 250,000 to 300,000 clones; 70% to 90% were seen once. The sequencing sample was made of peripheral blood. These receptors were obtained from a woman between 25 and 40 years old with COVID-19, enrolled during active disease.

The CDR3 nucleotides are TGTGCCAGCAGCTCTTTAGGGGGGGAGAATGGCTACACCTTC. It codes for CASSSLGGENGYTF. The chain links TRBV6-5 to TRBJ1-2, with a possible D match to TRBD1 (6 bases). V was pared by 6 bases and J by 6 bases, with 17 bases between. CDR1 and CDR2 (germline): MNHEY, SVGAGI. The CDR3 spans 14 residues.

The rearrangement links TRBV18 to TRBJ2-7, with 10 bases fitting TRBD1. The length of the CDR3 is 15 residues. Germline CDR1 KGHSH, CDR2 LQKENI. V shed 2 bases and J 3 bases; nucleotides not matched to a gene: 4. The DNA for the CDR3 is TGTGCCAGCTCACCAGGGACAGGGGCCCTCTACGAGCAGTACTTC. Translation gives CASSPGTGALYEQYF.

The rearrangement links TRBV7-2 to TRBJ2-3; 9 nucleotides line up with TRBD1. V lost 6 bases to trimming and J lost 5 bases; unmatched junction nucleotides: 9. This CDR3 region has 15 residues. Per germline, CDR1 SGHTA and CDR2 FQGNSA. DNA of the CDR3: TGTGCCAGCAGTCCCGACAGGGGGAGTGGAGATACGCAGTATTTT. It translates to CASSPDRGSGDTQYF.

In its sample, this clone was seen a few times. The V gene is TRBV5-6, the J gene TRBJ1-2, with D perhaps matching TRBD1 (5 bases). Trimming stripped 6 bases from V and 10 bases from J, with 19 bases between. CDR1 is SGHDT and CDR2 is YYEEEE in the germline V gene. The CDR3 totals 13 residues. The CDR3 DNA reads TGTGCCAGCACCCCACGCGTGCGGGGGACCTACACCTTC. It is translated as CASTPRVRGTYTF.

V is TRBV18 and J is TRBJ2-5, with D possibly TRBD2 on 6 matching bases. The CDR3 covers 15 residues. Germline V gene lookup returns CDR1 KGHSH and CDR2 LQKENI. The V end was cut by 1 base, the J end by 4 bases, with 13 bases between. The CDR3 is CASSPLRAGGETQYF. In DNA form, the CDR3 reads TGTGCCAGCTCACCACTCAGGGCCGGGGGAGAGACCCAGTACTTC.

The chain is built from TRBV5-1 and TRBJ2-5; 8 positions match TRBD2. The CDR3 has 15 amino acids. With V trimmed by 6 bases and J by 2 bases, 9 bases remained unmatched. Germline V gene sequence: CDR1 SGHRS, CDR2 YFSETQ. CDR3 in amino acids: CASTRGRGGQETQYF. CDR3 DNA: TGCGCCAGCACCCGAGGTCGGGGGGGGCAAGAGACCCAGTACTTC.

V is TRBV14 and J is TRBJ1-6; D remains ambiguous. The CDR3 length is 20 residues. Germline V gene data show CDR1 as SGHDN and CDR2 as FVKESK. Trimming left V 0 bases short and J 0 bases short, with 18 bases between. This chain's CDR3 is CASSQDSTWRESSYNSPLHF. As DNA, the CDR3 is TGTGCCAGCAGCCAAGATTCCACGTGGCGGGAAAGCTCCTATAATTCACCCCTCCACTTT.

The count of this clone is one. J is TRBJ2-4 and V is TRBV27, with a weak D call TRBD1 (6 bases). Trimming removed 6 bases at V and 2 bases at J, with 17 bases between. From germline, CDR1 is MNHEY and CDR2 SMNVEV (reference sequence). This CDR3 is 16 amino acids long. CDR3 amino acids: CASREGGKVTKNIQYF. In nucleotides, the CDR3 is TGTGCCAGCAGGGAAGGGGGTAAGGTAACCAAAAACATTCAGTACTTC.

This CDR3 reads CASSLSLDRAYYGYTF. The CDR3 region has the DNA TGTGCCAGCAGCTTGTCGTTGGACAGGGCATACTATGGCTACACCTTC. The V and J genes are TRBV5-4 and TRBJ1-2; 8 nucleotides align to TRBD1. V was pared by 1 base and J by 3 bases, with 8 bases of the junction left unmatched. CDR3 length: 16 amino acids. Germline V gene data show CDR1 as SGHNT and CDR2 as YYREEE (reference sequence).

This clone was seen a few times. The chain is built from TRBV7-9 and TRBJ1-2; D gene ambiguous. The germline gives CDR1 SEHNR, CDR2 FQNEAQ (reference sequence). The CDR3 has 17 amino acids. V was clipped by 7 bases and J by 0 bases, with 21 bases between them. CDR3 nucleotides: TGTGCCAGCACCGATGATGGGCAGTCCCAAGCTAACTATGGCTACACCTTC. Its translation: CASTDDGQSQANYGYTF.

V is TRBV3-1 (or the pseudogene TRBV3-2) and J is TRBJ2-7; 7 bases are a match to TRBD1. Germline V lookup: CDR1 LGHDT, CDR2 YNNKEL (reference sequence). The trim removed 4 bases at V and 2 bases at J, leaving 5 bases unmatched. This CDR3 has 14 residues. CDR3 residues: CASSPRDRPYEQYF. As DNA, the CDR3 is TGTGCCAGCAGCCCCCGGGACAGACCCTACGAGCAGTACTTC.

The chain uses TRBV7-9 and TRBJ1-2; 10 nucleotides align to TRBD1. The CDR3 spans 17 residues. V was pared by 3 bases and J by 3 bases, with 10 bases of the junction left unmatched. CDR1 is SEHNR, CDR2 FQNEAQ, per germline (reference sequence). CDR3 sequence (DNA): TGTGCCAGCAGCTTGACGACAACCGACAGGGGGCACTATGGCTACACCTTC. Translation: CASSLTTTDRGHYGYTF.

The gene calls are TRBV5-4 and TRBJ2-7, with TRBD1 identical over 9 bases. The CDR3 consists of 14 residues. V was clipped by 4 bases and J by 7 bases; unmatched bases: 9. Germline V gene sequence: CDR1 SGHNT, CDR2 YYREEE (reference sequence). The CDR3 loop reads CASSDQDRGGEQYF. The DNA of the CDR3 is TGTGCCAGCAGCGACCAGGACAGGGGAGGGGAGCAGTACTTC.

This clone has only a few counts. The DNA for the CDR3 is TGTGCCACCAGTGACAACAGGGCTTCCTACGAGCAGTACTTC. It yields the protein CATSDNRASYEQYF. This sequence joins TRBV24-1 and TRBJ2-7; perhaps TRBD1 as D (6 bases). V lost 4 bases and J 1 base, leaving 10 bases between the germline ends. This CDR3 is built from 14 residues. Germline-derived CDR1 and CDR2 are KGHDR and SFDVKD.

The genes are TRBV3-1 (or the pseudogene TRBV3-2) and TRBJ2-7; 13 bases fit TRBD2. Germline V gene data show CDR1 as LGHDT and CDR2 as YNNKEL (reference sequence). This CDR3 region has 17 residues. Germline trimming cut 1 base from V and 3 bases from J; bases unmatched to any gene: 6. The CDR3 coding sequence is TGTGCCAGCAGCCAAGTAGGACTAGCGGGGGATAGCTACGAGCAGTACTTC. Residues: CASSQVGLAGDSYEQYF.